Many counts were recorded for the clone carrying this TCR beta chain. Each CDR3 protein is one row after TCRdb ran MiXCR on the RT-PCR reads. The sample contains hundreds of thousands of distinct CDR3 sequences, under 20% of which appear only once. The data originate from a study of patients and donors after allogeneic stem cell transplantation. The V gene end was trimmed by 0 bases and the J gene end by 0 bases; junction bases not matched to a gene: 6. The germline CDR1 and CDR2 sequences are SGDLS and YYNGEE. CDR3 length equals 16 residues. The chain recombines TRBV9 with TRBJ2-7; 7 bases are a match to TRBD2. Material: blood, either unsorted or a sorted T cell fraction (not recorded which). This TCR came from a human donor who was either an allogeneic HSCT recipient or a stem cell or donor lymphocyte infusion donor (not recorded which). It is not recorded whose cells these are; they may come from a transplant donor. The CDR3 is CASSVDGGGPSYEQYF. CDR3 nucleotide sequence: TGTGCCAGCAGCGTAGATGGCGGGGGACCCTCCTACGAGCAGTACTTC.